Following are 5 T cell receptor beta chains from one sample sequenced in a study of blood T cells in healthy people across ages (dated by TCRdb to the mid-2010s). Library generation was performed with 5' RACE. These reads were obtained on an Illumina HiSeq 2500. A second PCR of roughly 7 to 11 cycles was performed with a sample-barcoded 5' primer and a J-beta primer mix. The raw public reads went through TCRdb reprocessing: fastp at Q25, MiXCR clone calling, in-frame beta chains kept. A single entry per CDR3 protein holds the most common genes and DNA from its merged rows. This sample has approximately 800,000 distinct CDR3 sequences in its table, and 25% of those were observed once. The ten largest clones represent more than 3% of the sample. These data also formed part of another study, on T cells of mothers and their children.

Sequencing was carried out using blood. The receptors were sampled from a boy between 10 and 17 years old in good health.

CDR3 sequence reads: CASSLMGTQGYTF. In DNA form, the CDR3 reads TGTGCCAGCAGTTTAATGGGGACTCAAGGCTACACCTTC. This chain connects TRBV28 to TRBJ1-2, with D perhaps matching TRBD1 (5 bases). This CDR3 contains 13 residues. Trimming removed 2 bases at V and 8 bases at J, with 12 bases between. Per germline, CDR1 MDHEN and CDR2 SYDVKM.

The sample holds a few counts of this clonotype. V and J are TRBV28 and TRBJ1-1; tentative D call: TRBD1 (5 bases). The CDR3 spans 14 residues. Trimming cost V 6 bases and J 1 base, with 12 bases left between them. Germline V lookup: CDR1 MDHEN, CDR2 SYDVKM. The DNA for the CDR3 is TGTGCCAGCAGACGGGGGGGGAAGAACACTGAAGCTTTCTTT. Residues: CASRRGGKNTEAFF.

This clonotype was detected only a few times. This sequence joins TRBV2 and TRBJ2-7, with D perhaps TRBD1 (5 bases). Trimming removed 8 bases from V and 3 bases from J, with 14 bases in between. CDR1 and CDR2 from the germline V gene are SNHLY and FYNNEI. The CDR3 runs 13 residues. The CDR3 is CASFERQRYEQYF. The CDR3 DNA reads TGTGCCAGCTTCGAAAGACAGCGCTACGAGCAGTACTTC. Based on the CDR3 plus reference TRBV2 and TRBJ2-7, the full variable domain is EPEVTQTPSHQVTQMGQEVILRCVPISNHLYFYWYRQILGQKVEFLVSFYNNEISEKSEIFDDQFSVERPDGSNFTLKIRSTKLEDSAMYFCASFERQRYEQYFGPGTRLTVT.

This clonotype has a count of ten or more. The V gene is TRBV2, the J gene TRBJ1-1; D remains unclear. V was clipped by 3 bases and J by 1 base, with 6 bases between them. Germline CDR1 and CDR2: SNHLY and FYNNEI. CDR3 length equals 13 residues. The DNA of the CDR3 is TGTGCCAGCAGTGAGCGGGGGAACACTGAAGCTTTCTTT. Amino acid sequence: CASSERGNTEAFF.

This clonotype came up a few times. This rearrangement joins TRBV6-2 or TRBV6-3 to TRBJ2-7, with a weak D call TRBD2 (6 bases). V lost 6 bases and J lost 6, with 15 bases in between. The germline gives CDR1 MNHEY, CDR2 SVGEGT. The CDR3 runs to 13 residues. CDR3 sequence: CASSPTFGGEQYF. DNA for the CDR3: TGTGCCAGCAGCCCTACTTTCGGGGGCGAGCAGTACTTC.